Below are 24 T cell receptor beta chains sequenced from a single sample in a study of blood T cell repertoires in COVID-19 (dated by TCRdb to the early 2020s). The library was built by means of the immunoSEQ multiplex PCR assay. Here the immuneACCESS table is served through TCRdb, limited to in-frame sequences with V and J called. Missing clones are a known gap in these copies; in checked studies unresolved V genes cover under half, and the rest lacks a known reason. This sample gives 300,000 to 500,000 clones in total; roughly 87% of them show up just once. Over 2% of the sample belongs to the ten largest clones. The sample consisted of PBMCs or T cells enriched from blood (not recorded which). The receptors come from a woman aged 40 to 49 with acute COVID-19.

The chain has TRBV7-9 and TRBJ2-7; D is undetermined. Trimming cost V 5 bases and J 2 bases, with 13 bases left between them. Germline lookup yields CDR1 SEHNR and CDR2 FQNEAQ (reference sequence). The CDR3 is made up of 14 amino acids. The DNA for the CDR3 is TGTGCCAGCAGCCCCATAGCCACTACCTACGAGCAGTACTTC. This encodes CASSPIATTYEQYF.

The chain couples TRBV7-9 to TRBJ1-1; tentatively, D is TRBD1 (6 bases). Trimming left V 4 bases short and J 11 bases short, with 17 bases between. This CDR3 has 13 residues. Germline CDR1 SEHNR, CDR2 FQNEAQ (reference sequence). Written as DNA, the CDR3 is TGTGCCAGCAGCTACCTTGGGGGCGAGAGGGCTTTCTTT. Protein product: CASSYLGGERAFF.

J is TRBJ1-1 and V is TRBV6-1, with 7 bases matching TRBD1. Per germline, CDR1 MNHNS and CDR2 SASEGT. The CDR3 has 13 residues. Trimming took 1 base from V and 7 from J; bases not matched to a gene: 3. The CDR3 spells CASSEVWDSEAFF. The CDR3 DNA sequence: TGTGCCAGCAGTGAAGTCTGGGACAGTGAAGCTTTCTTT.

The chain joins TRBV7-6 to TRBJ1-1, with D perhaps matching TRBD1 (6 bases). V lost 1 base and J lost 1, with 13 bases in between. CDR1 and CDR2 (germline): SGHVS, FNYEAQ. This CDR3 comprises 16 residues. CDR3 sequence (DNA): TGTGCCAGCAGCTTAGTTGGGGGCCTGACGAACACTGAAGCTTTCTTT. Translated, it gives CASSLVGGLTNTEAFF. The full variable domain, in which reference TRBV7-6 and TRBJ1-1 provide the parts outside the CDR3, is GAGVSQSPRYKVTKRGQDVALRCDPISGHVSLYWYRQALGQGPEFLTYFNYEAQQDKSGLPNDRFSAERPEGSISTLTIQRTEQRDSAMYRCASSLVGGLTNTEAFFGQGTRLTVV.

This clone was counted only a few times. This rearrangement joins TRBV5-6 to TRBJ1-5; D ambiguous. CDR3 length equals 16 residues. Germline assignment: CDR1 SGHDT and CDR2 YYEEEE. The V end was cut by 1 base, the J end by 0 bases, with 11 bases between. CDR3 loop: CASSLWRLNSNQPQHF. The CDR3 coding sequence is TGTGCCAGCAGCTTGTGGCGGTTGAATAGCAATCAGCCCCAGCATTTT. The whole variable domain, filled in from reference TRBV5-6 and TRBJ1-5, reads DAGVTQSPTHLIKTRGQQVTLRCSPKSGHDTVSWYQQALGQGPQFIFQYYEEEERQRGNFPDRFSGHQFPNYSSELNVNALLLGDSALYLCASSLWRLNSNQPQHFGDGTRLSIL.

The chain combines TRBV19 with TRBJ2-1; 7 nucleotides agree with TRBD1. V trimming: 7 bases; J trimming: 7 bases; junction bases outside the gene matches: 7. The CDR3 extends over 13 amino acids. Germline V lookup: CDR1 LNHDA, CDR2 SQIVND (reference sequence). CDR3 nucleotide sequence: TGTGCCAGTACTGACAGGGCTTCGAATGAGCAGTTCTTC. This translates into CASTDRASNEQFF.

This chain joins TRBV7-8 and TRBJ1-1; TRBD1 matches 8 bases. V trimming: 1 base; J trimming: 8 bases; junction bases outside the gene matches: 12. CDR3 size: 16 residues. Germline values: CDR1 SGHVS, CDR2 FQNEAQ. The CDR3 bases are TGTGCCAGCAGCTTAGATATACGGCAGGGGGCGATCGAAGCTTTCTTT. It yields the protein CASSLDIRQGAIEAFF.

The V and J genes are TRBV23-1 and TRBJ1-3; the D is unclear. TRBV23-1 is reported as an ORF; its role is uncertain. The CDR3 length is 19 residues. The V end lost 3 bases, the J end lost 0 bases, and 21 bases lay between the germline ends. DNA of the CDR3: TGCGCCAGCAGTCAGTCCCAAGGGAGACGGAACTTCTCTGGAAACACCATATATTTT. As protein: CASSQSQGRRNFSGNTIYF.

The chain couples TRBV5-1 to TRBJ2-3, with TRBD2 as a possible D gene (6 bases). V lost 4 bases, J lost 4 bases, and 19 bases lay in between. CDR3 size: 16 residues. The germline V gene encodes CDR1 SGHRS and CDR2 YFSETQ. CDR3 protein: CASSAGETSRSDTQYF. The CDR3 bases are TGCGCCAGCAGCGCCGGTGAGACTAGTAGATCAGATACGCAGTATTTT.

The chain recombines TRBV4-1 with TRBJ1-1; no clear D gene. Germline V CDR1 and CDR2: MGHRA, YSYEKL. This CDR3 has 13 amino acids. V was clipped by 0 bases and J by 8 bases, with 10 bases between them. The CDR3 reads CASSQELSREAFF. The CDR3 nucleotides are TGCGCCAGCAGCCAAGAGTTGAGTAGAGAAGCTTTCTTT.

The rearrangement uses TRBV7-8 and TRBJ2-2; the match to TRBD2 covers 11 bases. CDR3 size: 19 residues. V trimming: 0 bases; J trimming: 4 bases; junction bases outside the gene matches: 10. Per germline, CDR1 SGHVS and CDR2 FQNEAQ. The DNA of the CDR3 is TGTGCCAGCAGCTTAGCGCTTAGTAGCGGGGGGGCCGGCACCGGGGAGCTGTTTTTT. Its protein product is CASSLALSSGGAGTGELFF.

The chain has TRBV5-8 and TRBJ2-5; the match to TRBD2 covers 15 bases. V trimming: 6 bases; J trimming: 4 bases; junction bases outside the gene matches: 10. Per germline, CDR1 SGHTS and CDR2 YDEGEE. The CDR3 sequence is 17 residues long. This CDR3 reads CASTINSGLAGGETQYF. CDR3 nucleotide sequence: TGTGCCAGCACCATTAACTCGGGACTAGCGGGGGGAGAGACCCAGTACTTC. Full variable domain (missing parts from reference TRBV5-8 and TRBJ2-5): EAGVTQSPTHLIKTRGQQATLRCSPISGHTSVYWYQQALGLGLQFLLWYDEGEERNRGNFPPRFSGRQFPNYSSELNVNALELEDSALYLCASTINSGLAGGETQYFGPGTRLLVL.

The chain is built from TRBV6-5 and TRBJ1-1, with D unclear. The ends were cut back, 6 bases at V and 11 bases at J, with 16 bases in the middle. The V gene's germline CDR1 is MNHEY and CDR2 SVGAGI. The CDR3 is made up of 12 amino acids. CDR3 amino acids: CASSRDAGEAFF. CDR3 coding DNA: TGTGCCAGCAGCCGAGACGCCGGGGAGGCTTTCTTT.

This clone was detected only once. The chain combines TRBV19 with TRBJ1-5, with TRBD1 matching 8 bases. The V segment lost 5 bases and the J segment 4 bases; nucleotides outside the gene matches: 4. Per the germline V gene, CDR1 is LNHDA and CDR2 is SQIVND (reference sequence). CDR3 length: 14 residues. CDR3 in DNA: TGTGCCAGTAGTTATCAGGGGGCGAATCAGCCCCAGCATTTT. This gives the protein CASSYQGANQPQHF.

The chain links TRBV12-3 or TRBV12-4 to TRBJ2-1, with TRBD1 as a possible D gene (5 bases). The CDR3 contains 13 residues. V lost 5 bases, J lost 7 bases, and 12 bases lay in between. The CDR3 DNA reads TGTGCCAGCAGTATTGGGGCAGGGAATGAGCAGTTCTTC. Its translation is CASSIGAGNEQFF.

The rearrangement joins TRBV7-2 to TRBJ2-1; 8 bases match TRBD2. Per the germline V gene, CDR1 is SGHTA and CDR2 is FQGNSA. V gave up 2 bases and J gave up 9 bases; unmatched junction bases: 9. The CDR3 spans 15 residues. The DNA of the CDR3 is TGTGCCAGCAGCTTAAGACGGGGGGGCCTTGGTGAGCAGTTCTTC. Translation gives CASSLRRGGLGEQFF.

The V and J genes are TRBV9 and TRBJ2-3, with 12 bases matching TRBD2. In germline, CDR1 is SGDLS, CDR2 YYNGEE. There are 18 residues in the CDR3. V was pared by 0 bases and J by 1 base, with 6 bases of the junction left unmatched. CDR3 loop: CASSVVGRTSGGTDTQYF. Here the CDR3 DNA reads TGTGCCAGCAGCGTAGTAGGGCGGACTAGCGGGGGCACAGATACGCAGTATTTT.

This chain joins TRBV3-1 (or the pseudogene TRBV3-2) and TRBJ2-3; tentative D call: TRBD2 (5 bases). The CDR3 runs 15 residues. Germline CDR1 is LGHDT and CDR2 is YNNKEL (reference sequence). Between the trimmed V and J ends, which lost 4 bases and 0 bases, there was a span of 11 bases. The CDR3, as DNA: TGTGCCAGCAGCCCCCACGGGGTAAGCACAGATACGCAGTATTTT. It yields the protein CASSPHGVSTDTQYF.

V usage is TRBV9 and J usage is TRBJ2-6; 10 bases agree with TRBD1. Losses at the gene ends were 4 bases for V and 2 bases for J; bases not matched to a gene: 6. CDR1 is SGDLS, CDR2 YYNGEE, per germline. This CDR3 region has 17 residues. CDR3 sequence: CASSMTGGRAGANVLTF. Written as DNA, the CDR3 is TGTGCCAGCAGCATGACAGGGGGCCGGGCTGGGGCCAACGTCCTGACTTTC.

This chain joins TRBV19 and TRBJ1-2; D gene unclear. V dropped 10 bases and J dropped 12 bases, with 15 bases sitting between them. CDR3 length: 10 residues. Germline loops: CDR1 LNHDA, CDR2 SQIVND (reference sequence). The DNA for the CDR3 is TGTGCCACAGGTGCGGAGCGGCACACCTTC. It is translated as CATGAERHTF.

This clone showed up just once. The chain combines TRBV6-6 with TRBJ2-1; 7 nucleotides match TRBD2. The length of the CDR3 is 19 residues. Germline assignment: CDR1 MNHNY and CDR2 SVGAGI (reference sequence). V gave up 5 bases and J gave up 3 bases; unmatched junction bases: 19. CDR3 coding DNA: TGTGCCAGCAGTCCTAAGGCGTCCTTTTCTAGCGGATTCTACAATGAGCAGTTCTTC. It encodes CASSPKASFSSGFYNEQFF.

The chain uses TRBV6-1 and TRBJ1-1, with 8 bases matching TRBD1. V was clipped by 0 bases and J by 1 base; unmatched bases: 7. The CDR3 spans 17 residues. Germline values: CDR1 MNHNS, CDR2 SASEGT. As DNA, the CDR3 is TGTGCCAGCAGTGAAGCGCCGGGACAGGAGGGGAACACTGAAGCTTTCTTT. Encoded protein: CASSEAPGQEGNTEAFF.

The genes are TRBV6-1 and TRBJ1-2; a weak D match, TRBD1 (5 bases). The V gene lost 2 bases and the J gene lost 8 bases, with 9 bases spanning the gap. Per germline, CDR1 MNHNS and CDR2 SASEGT. There are 12 residues in the CDR3. The CDR3 reads CASSERGVGYTF. The CDR3 coding sequence is TGTGCCAGCAGTGAACGGGGGGTGGGCTACACCTTC.

The sample holds one count of this clone. The chain joins TRBV5-1 to TRBJ2-3; maybe TRBD2 (5 bases). CDR1 SGHRS and CDR2 YFSETQ come from the germline V gene. The CDR3 covers 16 residues. The V gene lost 1 base and the J gene lost 0 bases, with 12 bases spanning the gap. This chain's CDR3 is CASSLRGGLSTDTQYF. CDR3 DNA sequence: TGCGCCAGCAGCTTGCGTGGCGGGCTCAGCACAGATACGCAGTATTTT. The full variable domain, with the rest looked up from reference TRBV5-1 and TRBJ2-3, is KAGVTQTPRYLIKTRGQQVTLSCSPISGHRSVSWYQQTPGQGLQFLFEYFSETQRNKGNFPGRFSGRQFSNSRSEMNVSTLELGDSALYLCASSLRGGLSTDTQYFGPGTRLTVL.